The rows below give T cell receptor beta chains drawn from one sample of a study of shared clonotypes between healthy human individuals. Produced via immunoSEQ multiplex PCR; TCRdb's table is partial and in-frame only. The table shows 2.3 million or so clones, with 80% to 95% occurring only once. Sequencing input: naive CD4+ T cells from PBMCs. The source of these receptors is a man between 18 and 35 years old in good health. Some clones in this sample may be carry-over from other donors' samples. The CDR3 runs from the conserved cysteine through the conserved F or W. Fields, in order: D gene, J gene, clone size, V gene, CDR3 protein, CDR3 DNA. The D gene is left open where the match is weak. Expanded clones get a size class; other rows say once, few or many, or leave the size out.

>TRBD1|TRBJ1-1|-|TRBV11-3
CASSFGTGERKNTEAFF
TGTGCCAGCAGCTTTGGGACAGGGGAGAGGAAGAACACTGAAGCTTTCTTT
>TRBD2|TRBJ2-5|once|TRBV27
CASSPERGWETQYF
TGTGCCAGCAGTCCGGAGCGGGGGTGGGAGACCCAGTACTTC
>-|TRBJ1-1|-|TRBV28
CASSEGRGVETEAFF
TGTGCCAGCAGTGAAGGGAGGGGGGTGGAAACTGAAGCTTTCTTT
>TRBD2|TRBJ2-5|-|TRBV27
CASSSRLLLAGVSGKETQYF
TGTGCCAGCAGTTCCCGATTACTGCTAGCGGGAGTATCTGGAAAAGAGACCCAGTACTTC
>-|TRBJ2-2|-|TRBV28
CASSSNPVERARAGELFF
TGTGCCAGCAGTTCCAATCCCGTTGAGCGGGCCCGCGCCGGGGAGCTGTTTTTT
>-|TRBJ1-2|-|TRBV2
CASSTGNPLGYTF
TGTGCCAGCAGTACCGGGAACCCCCTTGGCTACACCTTC
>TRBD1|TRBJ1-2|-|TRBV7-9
CASSLGRGDGYTF
TGTGCCAGCAGCTTAGGCAGGGGGGATGGCTACACCTTC
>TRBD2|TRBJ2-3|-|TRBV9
CASSAQGSSGTTDTQYF
TGTGCCAGCAGCGCCCAAGGGAGTAGCGGGACTACAGATACGCAGTATTTT
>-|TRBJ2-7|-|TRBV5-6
CASSRGGLPFYEQYF
TGTGCCAGCAGCCGAGGGGGACTACCATTCTACGAGCAGTACTTC
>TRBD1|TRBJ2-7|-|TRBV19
CASAKTGTVDEQYF
TGTGCCAGCGCGAAGACAGGGACGGTGGATGAGCAGTACTTC
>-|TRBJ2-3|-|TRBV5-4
CASSAGSQGDTQYF
TGTGCCAGCAGCGCCGGGTCCCAGGGAGATACGCAGTATTTT
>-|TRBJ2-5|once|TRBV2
CASSRGGQGSQTQYF
TGTGCCAGCAGCAGGGGGGGGCAGGGCTCGCAGACCCAGTACTTC
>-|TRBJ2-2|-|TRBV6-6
CASSTPGLRTGELFF
TGTGCCAGCAGCACACCGGGACTCCGCACCGGGGAGCTGTTTTTT
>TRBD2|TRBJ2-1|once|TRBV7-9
CASSLRTSGRARTYNEQFF
TGTGCCAGCAGCTTACGGACTAGCGGGAGGGCCAGGACCTACAATGAGCAGTTCTTC
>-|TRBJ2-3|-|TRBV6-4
CASSDSGTTDTQYF
TGTGCCAGCAGTGACTCGGGCACCACAGATACGCAGTATTTT
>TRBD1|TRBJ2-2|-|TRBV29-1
CSGGGQNSGELFF
TGCAGCGGTGGGGGACAGAACTCCGGGGAGCTGTTTTTT
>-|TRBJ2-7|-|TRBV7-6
CASSSIGGPRYEQYF
TGTGCCAGCAGCTCTATCGGAGGGCCAAGATACGAGCAGTACTTC
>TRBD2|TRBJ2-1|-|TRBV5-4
CASSSAGEAGEQFF
TGTGCCAGCAGCTCAGCGGGAGAAGCGGGTGAGCAGTTCTTC
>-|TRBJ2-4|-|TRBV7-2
CASSFTSQAKNIQYF
TGTGCCAGCAGCTTCACATCACAAGCCAAAAACATTCAGTACTTC
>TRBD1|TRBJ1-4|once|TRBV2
CASSGQGSTNEKLFF
TGTGCCAGCAGTGGACAGGGCTCAACTAATGAAAAACTGTTTTTT
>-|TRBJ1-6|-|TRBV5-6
CASSLAGYSPLHF
TGTGCCAGCAGCTTGGCCGGGTATTCACCCCTCCACTTT
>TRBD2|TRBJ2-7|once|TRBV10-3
CAVQASTSGSSYEQYF
TGTGCCGTCCAAGCCTCGACTAGCGGGAGCTCCTACGAGCAGTACTTC
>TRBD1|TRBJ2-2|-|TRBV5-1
CASSLGQGELFF
TGCGCCAGCAGCCTGGGACAGGGGGAGCTGTTTTTT
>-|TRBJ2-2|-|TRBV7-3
CASSLDVARGNTGELFF
TGTGCCAGCAGCTTGGATGTGGCGAGGGGGAACACCGGGGAGCTGTTTTTT
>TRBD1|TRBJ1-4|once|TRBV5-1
CASSRLGTGATTTNEKLFF
TGCGCCAGCAGCCGTCTAGGGACAGGGGCCACAACAACTAATGAAAAACTGTTTTTT
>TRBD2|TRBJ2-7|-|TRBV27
CASSGDSSGSRYEQYF
TGTGCCAGCAGCGGAGACTCTAGCGGGAGTCGCTACGAGCAGTACTTC
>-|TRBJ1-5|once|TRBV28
CASRPPTGVNQPQHF
TGTGCCAGCAGACCCCCGACAGGAGTCAATCAGCCCCAGCATTTT
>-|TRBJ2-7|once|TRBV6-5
CASTSAGDEQYF
TGTGCCAGCACCAGCGCAGGAGACGAGCAGTACTTC
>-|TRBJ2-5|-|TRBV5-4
CASSLLAAQETQYF
TGTGCCAGCAGCTTGTTAGCGGCCCAAGAGACCCAGTACTTC